These 2 T cell receptor beta chains came from one sample sequenced in a study of blood T cell repertoires in COVID-19. Repertoires were generated with immunoSEQ multiplex PCR, while TCRdb's copy carries only in-frame clones and drops some. The repertoire has about 200,000 clones, about four fifths of them found once; the top ten carry approximately 4.8%. The specimen sequenced was PBMCs or T cells enriched from blood (not recorded which). The receptors originated from a woman aged 45-60 years who had been exposed to COVID-19.

V and J are TRBV5-1 and TRBJ1-6; possible D gene TRBD1, 6 bases. V dropped 0 bases and J dropped 3 bases, with 10 bases sitting between them. CDR3 length: 16 residues. Germline V gene data show CDR1 as SGHRS and CDR2 as YFSETQ. The CDR3 coding sequence is TGCGCCAGCAGCTTGGAAGGGGGGGTCTATAATTCACCCCTCCACTTT. Protein: CASSLEGGVYNSPLHF. Drawing the rest from reference TRBV5-1 and TRBJ1-6, the complete variable domain is KAGVTQTPRYLIKTRGQQVTLSCSPISGHRSVSWYQQTPGQGLQFLFEYFSETQRNKGNFPGRFSGRQFSNSRSEMNVSTLELGDSALYLCASSLEGGVYNSPLHFGNGTRLTVT.

The chain joins TRBV6-5 to TRBJ1-5; tentatively, D is TRBD1 (6 bases). Trimming shortened V by 4 bases and J by 3 bases, and 10 bases separated the two germline ends. The CDR3 length is 14 residues. CDR1 is MNHEY, CDR2 SVGAGI, per germline. CDR3 in amino acids: CASSSTGYNQPQHF. CDR3 nucleotide sequence: TGTGCCAGCAGTTCAACAGGGTACAATCAGCCCCAGCATTTT.